This T cell receptor (beta chain) came from a study of cytomegalovirus exposure and HLA in healthy donors (dated by TCRdb to 2015 to 2018). For context, the study as a whole: An earlier analysis of 550 to 700 of the donors reported roughly 270 Gb of sequence data and approximately 110 million unique TCR beta sequences from 150 million to 200 million T cells. Typing coverage varied by locus: about 629-640 donors for A, B, C, DRB1 and DQB1; around 560 for DQA1; around 610 for DPA1; 450 to 480 for DPB1. All discovery cohort repertoires had been generated on a single sequencing platform. To study patterns of TCR occurrence, a later analysis re-analyzed previously published TCR beta repertoires from several hundred donors and added high-resolution HLA genotyping. Of the 300 to 500 genotyped donors, approximately 80% were placed in the genetic ancestry cluster associated with self-reported Caucasian donors. In the later analysis, no new phenotypic data were used to find candidate immune exposures; instead, reliance was placed on TCR beta sequences and their occurrence across donors. HLA typing included class I and class II loci at four-digit resolution. The aim of the study was to test whether cataloging public T cell receptors could identify signatures of past pathogen exposure. To decide whether each TCR beta V gene segment behaved as functional or pseudogenic, an earlier analysis of several hundred of the donors relied on high-throughput TCR beta sequencing. Roughly 300 gigabases of sequencing data and about 92 million unique TCR sequences made up an early release that covered approximately 700 HLA-typed donors. Alongside the repertoire data, information on donor age, sex, ethnicity and CMV serostatus was compiled. The T cell repertoires of under 700 subjects were profiled by immunosequencing and related to cytomegalovirus serostatus. In a later genetic analysis, genome-wide SNP genotypes for about 65% of the roughly 670 donors were used, and that subset was treated as a discovery cohort. A few DR-DQ haplotypes were handled as single units for association and clustering because linkage in the cohort was strong. Besides the first cohort of more than 650 subjects, a separate validation cohort made up of 120 different subjects was used. Among about 400 genotyped donors of the cohort, an average of roughly 230,000 unique TCR beta nucleotide sequences was sequenced per donor, of which approximately 19% were non-productive. To predict cytomegalovirus infection status, the study combined high-throughput TCR immunosequencing, statistical association of individual TCRs with disease status, and machine learning.

V is reduced by 5 bases and J by 7 bases, leaving a spacing of 15 bases between them. The germline V gene specifies SGDLS as CDR1 and YYNGEE as CDR2. The CDR3, cysteine through phenylalanine, is 14 amino acids long. The only DNA kept is the CDR3, 42 bases in frame from the first base. In total, 600 or so healthy bone marrow donors made up the cohort. All cohort members were sampled while nominally healthy, although unrecorded immune exposures were likely present. The donor tested CMV seropositive and was one of the 289 seropositive cohort members. Every donor gave a peripheral blood sample, and the peripheral blood mononuclear cells from that sample were used for TCR beta sequencing. Genomic DNA was extracted from the blood cell samples with the Qiagen DNeasy Blood Extraction Kit. What the research found in general, with its limitations: In a later genetic analysis, a missense DCLRE1C variant was associated with V-gene and J-gene trimming of TCR beta chains, and the association was replicated in an independent cohort. In a later analysis, the rate of TCR association differed among HLA loci, with DRB1 alleles having the most associated TCRs and HLA-C alleles having the fewest. When HLA alleles, especially DR and DQ, strongly co-occurred, TCR associations were difficult to assign to individual alleles. Approximately 16 rarely observed V segments, including chromosome 9 orphons, were excluded from the earlier analysis of approximately 500 of the donors because counts were too low. Because the 87-base-pair reads could not distinguish some IMGT-functional V segments, including TRBV6-2 and TRBV6-3, those segments were excluded. Compared with the 666-donor mean, donors in an Asian-associated ancestry cluster had fewer N-insertions in productive TCRs, according to a later genetic analysis. A total of some 180 TCR beta chains were listed by the study as associated with cytomegalovirus. Compared with equally common non-associated chains, HLA-associated TCR beta chains in a later analysis were more clonally expanded and had lower generation probabilities. Cytomegalovirus status was reported to be diagnosed by the classifier with high specificity and sensitivity in both the original and validation cohorts. In an earlier analysis of over 550 of the donors, most TCR beta V segments were observed in productive rearrangements about 90% or about 30% of the time, broadly matching IMGT annotations. Roughly uniform sequencing depth across donors was assumed in presence/absence analyses, although this assumption may not hold. A group of highly shared sequence variants was considered likely to be a technical artifact of the sequencing pipeline. Correlated functional status among segregating V segments might be attributable to linkage disequilibrium, but an unknown experimental factor could not be ruled out. A later analysis reported that several top co-occurrence clusters appeared linked to parvovirus B19, influenza, CMV and Epstein-Barr virus. The authors suggested that the approach could potentially be generalized to other disease states and immunological phenotypes. A further reported finding was that TCR beta sequences accurately predicted the HLA-A and HLA-B alleles for most subjects in the first cohort. CMV serostatus was the only immune exposure information available for the cohort. While some public TCRs were present in many individuals, most TCR sequences turned up only very rarely across donors. In a later analysis, around 15,000 TCR beta sequences were associated with specific HLA alleles at a false discovery rate of 0.05. HLA typing was unavailable for some donors at each locus, so association tests used only the typed subset. Most CMV-associated TCR beta chains appeared to be HLA-restricted in a later analysis, and the HLA associations seemed to be driven largely by CMV exposure. This cohort had only TCR beta chains sequenced, and the lack of alpha or paired-chain data limited which features could be detected. A few of the identified cytomegalovirus-associated TCR beta chains were confirmed in vitro to be specific for cytomegalovirus antigens.

In its sample, this clone was seen a few times. Its cognate antigen has yet to be identified. No much larger clone exists at a distance of one base, and base qualities are not known. The library was obtained by the immunoSEQ multiplex PCR assay. For the multiplex PCR, a mixture combining 60 forward primers for TCR Vbeta segments and 13 reverse primers for TCR Jbeta segments was used. The CDR3 region of rearranged TCR beta genes was amplified from genomic DNA with a multiplex PCR assay. The amplified TCR beta libraries were sequenced on the Illumina HiSeq System as 87-base-pair reads. In the source study's methods: In a later analysis, about 80 million unique TCR beta chains were counted across the roughly 670 repertoires, and roughly 11 million of these chains were shared by at least two donors. Raw reads were error-corrected and collapsed into unique sequences with a nearest-neighbor algorithm that merged closely related sequences to remove PCR and sequencing errors. Alignment of CDR3 sequences to IMGT reference sequences was used to assign V, D and J gene segments. For a sequence to be retained, a match of at least six nucleotides to both a V gene segment and a J gene segment was required. A rearrangement counted as productive if the CDR3 had no stop codons and remained in frame with V and J, and every other rearrangement counted as non-productive. Following IMGT convention, CDR3 was defined as the stretch from the second conserved V-encoded cysteine up to the conserved J-encoded phenylalanine. The earlier analysis of some 580 of the donors excluded any sequence lacking an unambiguous match to a single V gene segment. In an earlier analysis of 587 of the donors, V segments were called functional above 56.7% productive rearrangements and were called segregating when the between-donor standard deviation exceeded 5%. A statistical classification framework was built for diagnosing cytomegalovirus status from the catalog of TCR beta chain sequences. In a later analysis, TCR nucleotide sequences were compared against IMGT/GENE-DB human TR gene sequences so that V and J genes could be assigned. A later analysis assigned CDR3 sequences and most-parsimonious VDJ recombination scenarios with the TCRdist pipeline. In a later analysis, every TCR beta chain was defined by the combination of its CDR3 amino acid sequence and its V-gene family, and reads without a unique V-gene family were dropped. A later analysis removed 550 to 650 highly shared, low-generation-probability nucleotide sequences to deal with suspected cross-contamination and a sequencing artifact. In a later analysis, a clonal expansion index for each public chain was calculated from normalized within-repertoire ranks of inferred template counts. A later analysis computed generation probabilities with a VDJ recombination model fitted to out-of-frame rearrangements, and checked the results against IGoR. In a later analysis, TCR-TCR, TCR-HLA and TCR-CMV co-occurrence was scored with hypergeometric tests, and a repertoire-size bias correction was applied to TCR pairs. False discovery rates were estimated in a later analysis by permuting HLA or CMV assignments 20 times. In a later analysis, co-occurring TCRs were grouped using DBSCAN, with TCRdist sequence similarity added in when clustering inside HLA-allele-positive subsets. Repertoires with fewer than 30,000 or more than 120,000 public chains were left out of co-occurrence clustering, as were a handful of repertoires with anomalous nucleotide sharing. This is the immuneACCESS table as TCRdb keeps it, with only in-frame sequences that have V and J called. A part of the clones is gone; compared with another copy, unresolved V genes explain less than half, and the rest is unexplained. The V and J calls and clone size are taken from that table; D and trimming were inferred from the DNA. This sample comprises 150,000 to 200,000 clones, 80% to 90% of them detected only once. The ten largest clonotypes hold about a tenth of the sample.

The TCR was taken from a man between 18 and 35 years old in good health and CMV-seropositive. Sequences were obtained from PBMCs. Recombination linked TRBV9 to TRBJ2-2, with TRBD1 as a weak D call on 6 bases. The nucleotides are TGTGCCAGCAGTATTACAGGGATCGTCGGGGAGCTGTTTTTT. Translated, it gives CASSITGIVGELFF. The full variable domain, completed from the reference TRBV9 and TRBJ2-2 proteins outside the CDR3, reads DSGVTQTPKHLITATGQRVTLRCSPRSGDLSVYWYQQSLDQGLQFLIQYYNGEERAKGNILERFSAQQFPDLHSELNLSSLELGDSALYFCASSITGIVGELFFGEGSRLTVL.